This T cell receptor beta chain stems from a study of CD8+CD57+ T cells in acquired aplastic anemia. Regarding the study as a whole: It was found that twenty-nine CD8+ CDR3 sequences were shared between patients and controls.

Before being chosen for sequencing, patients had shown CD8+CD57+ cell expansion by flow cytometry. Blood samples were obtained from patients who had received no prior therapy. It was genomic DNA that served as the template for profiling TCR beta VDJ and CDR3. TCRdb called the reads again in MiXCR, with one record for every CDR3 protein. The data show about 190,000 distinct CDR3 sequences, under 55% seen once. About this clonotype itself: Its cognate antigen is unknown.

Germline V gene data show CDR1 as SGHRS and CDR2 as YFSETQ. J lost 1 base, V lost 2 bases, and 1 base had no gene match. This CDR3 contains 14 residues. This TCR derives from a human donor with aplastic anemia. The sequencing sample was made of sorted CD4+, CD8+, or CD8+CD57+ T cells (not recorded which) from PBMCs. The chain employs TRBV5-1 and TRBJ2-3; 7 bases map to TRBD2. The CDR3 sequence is CASSFREGTDTQYF. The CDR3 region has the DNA TGCGCCAGCAGCTTCCGGGAGGGCACAGATACGCAGTATTTT.